A single sample is the source of the 3 T cell receptor beta chains below, sequenced in a study of preoperative IRX-2 immunotherapy in early breast cancer (dated by TCRdb to about 2019). Per the publication, the treatment or condition label means: preoperative locoregional IRX-2 cytokine immunotherapy. Library preparation used the immunoSEQ multiplex PCR assay. The clones in this table, taken by TCRdb from immuneACCESS, are in-frame only. Not every clone is retained; where verified, under half of the shortfall comes from an unresolved V gene, and the cause of the rest is unknown. The table for this sample lists over 20,000 clones; approximately 78% of them were counted only once. Roughly 1.4% of the sample is taken by the ten largest. The sequenced sample was lymph node tissue, obtained after IRX-2 immunotherapy. The source of these receptors is a human donor with breast cancer.

This clone was seen more than once but under ten times. The chain is built from TRBV10-2 and TRBJ1-2, with D unclear. The CDR3 contains 13 residues. Germline V gene sequence: CDR1 WSHSY, CDR2 SAAADI. The ends were cut back, 0 bases at V and 8 bases at J, with 10 bases in the middle. CDR3 nucleotides: TGCGCCAGCAGTGAGTCGAGAGGGTACGGCTACACCTTC. Translated: CASSESRGYGYTF.

J is TRBJ2-3 and V is TRBV19; TRBD1 matches at 12 bases. Germline V gene data show CDR1 as LNHDA and CDR2 as SQIVND (reference sequence). Losses at the gene ends were 11 bases for V and 2 bases for J; bases not matched to a gene: 20. The CDR3 spans 19 residues. CDR3: CAGSLGGQGASTFTDTQYF. The CDR3 nucleotides are TGTGCCGGCTCTCTTGGGGGACAGGGGGCCAGCACCTTCACAGATACGCAGTATTTT.

The rearrangement joins TRBV5-1 to TRBJ1-1; 8 bases are shared with TRBD1. The V and J ends lost 0 bases and 2 bases, in that order; junction bases with no gene match: 9. In germline, CDR1 is SGHRS, CDR2 YFSETQ. The CDR3 loop spans 17 amino acids. The CDR3 here is CASSLDQGAIGNTEAFF. CDR3 nucleotide sequence: TGCGCCAGCAGCTTGGACCAGGGGGCGATCGGAAACACTGAAGCTTTCTTT.